The 5 T cell receptor beta chains presented below share a single source sample, sequenced in a study of neurological immune-mediated disorders. TCRdb ran MiXCR on the 5' RACE reads and lists one entry per CDR3 protein. Here the sample spans about 60,000 distinct CDR3 sequences, roughly 4.4% being singletons. Source material: PBMCs. Source of these receptors: a man over 45 with multiple sclerosis.

This clonotype has more than one count but fewer than ten. A read error may account for a junction end that differs from germline. V gene TRBV6-6 combines with J gene TRBJ1-5; 7 bases fit TRBD1. The CDR3 totals 15 residues. In germline, CDR1 is MNHNY, CDR2 SVGAGI (reference sequence). CDR3: CASSYGQATNQPQNF. CDR3 nucleotide sequence: TGTGCCAGCAGTTACGGACAGGCCACGAATCAGCCCCAGAATTTT.

This clonotype was recorded many times. V is TRBV6-4 and J is TRBJ2-1; 14 bases align to TRBD2. The CDR3 covers 16 residues. The junction had 3 bases not matched to a gene; V was cut back by 4 bases and J by 4 bases. Germline-derived CDR1 and CDR2 are MRHNA and SNTAGT. Here the CDR3 reads CASSAGTSGGYNEQFF. CDR3 in DNA: TGTGCCAGCAGTGCCGGGACTAGCGGGGGATACAATGAGCAGTTCTTC.

In its sample, this clonotype was seen many times. The J gene is TRBJ2-3, the V gene TRBV11-3; no clear D. The germline V and J ends were trimmed by 0 bases and 1 base, with 8 bases remaining between them. Germline V gene sequence: CDR1 SGHNT, CDR2 YENEEA. The CDR3 contains 15 residues. As DNA, the CDR3 is TGTGCCAGCAGCTTAGAGGGCGGCCGCACAGATACGCAGTATTTT. This codes for CASSLEGGRTDTQYF.

The table lists this clonotype with many counts. V gene TRBV7-8 combines with J gene TRBJ2-1, with D maybe TRBD2 (6 bases). The length of the CDR3 is 15 residues. The V end lost 7 bases, the J end lost 4 bases, and 17 bases lay between the germline ends. Germline assignment: CDR1 SGHVS and CDR2 FQNEAQ. The DNA of the CDR3 is TGTGCCAGCACCATCAATACCGGAGGGTACAATGAGCAGTTCTTC. Encoded protein: CASTINTGGYNEQFF.

This clonotype was seen only a few times. The CDR3 spells CSAKTKQGSGYTF. The CDR3 DNA reads TGCAGTGCCAAAACCAAACAGGGATCTGGCTACACCTTC. The chain joins TRBV20-1 to TRBJ1-2; D might be TRBD1 (6 bases). The CDR3 is 13 amino acids. Trimming took 6 bases from V and 7 from J, leaving 18 bases between them. Germline V gene lookup returns CDR1 DFQATT and CDR2 SNEGSKA (reference sequence).